The entry that follows covers one TCR beta chain sequence. Its antigen is not identified. Trimming cost V 0 bases and J 2 bases; bases outside gene matches: 5. This CDR3 spans 17 amino acids. From germline, CDR1 is SEHNR and CDR2 FQNEAQ (reference sequence). These data originate in a study of early T cells in non-severe SARS-CoV-2 infection. The study, taken as a whole, reports: A preference for anti-spike CD8 responses marked VDJdb matching, which missed private and CD4 specificities.

TCRdb re-derived calls from the 5' RACE reads in MiXCR, one entry per CDR3 protein. The sample lists around 60,000 distinct CDR3 sequences, more than 9.5% seen once, with approximately 9.6% in the top ten. The TCR comes from an adult who was a healthcare worker with PCR-confirmed SARS-CoV-2 infection or an uninfected control (not recorded which). Sequences were obtained from whole blood. This rearrangement joins TRBV7-9 to TRBJ1-2; 11 bases are shared with TRBD1. CDR3 sequence (DNA): TGTGCCAGCAGCTTAGCGCGGGGACAGGGGGTGAACTATGGCTACACCTTC. Encoded protein: CASSLARGQGVNYGYTF.